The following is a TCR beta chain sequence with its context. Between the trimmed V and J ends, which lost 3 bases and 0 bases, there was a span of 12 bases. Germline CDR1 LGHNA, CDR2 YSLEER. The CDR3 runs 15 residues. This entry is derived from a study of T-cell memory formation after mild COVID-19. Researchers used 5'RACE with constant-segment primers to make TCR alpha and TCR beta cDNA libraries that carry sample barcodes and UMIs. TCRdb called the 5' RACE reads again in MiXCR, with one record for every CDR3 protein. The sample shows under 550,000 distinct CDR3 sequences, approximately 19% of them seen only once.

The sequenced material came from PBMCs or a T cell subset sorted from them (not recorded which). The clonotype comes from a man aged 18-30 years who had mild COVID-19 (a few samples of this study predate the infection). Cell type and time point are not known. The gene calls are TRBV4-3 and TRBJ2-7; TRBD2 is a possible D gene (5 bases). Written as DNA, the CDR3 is TGCGCCAGCAGCCATGAAGCCGCGGGCTCCTACGAGCAGTACTTC. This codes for CASSHEAAGSYEQYF.